A selection of T cell receptor beta chains follows, all from one sample in a study of T cells in Graves' hyperthyroidism and ophthalmopathy. MiXCR, run by TCRdb on the multiplex PCR reads, gives a single entry per CDR3 protein. The data contain 450,000 to 700,000 distinct CDR3 sequences, more than 45% of them seen just once; the ten biggest clones take up approximately 7.5%. The specimen was peripheral blood or thyroid tissue (not recorded which). These receptors were collected from a woman aged 18 to 35 with Graves' hyperthyroidism. Both conserved end residues are part of each CDR3. D genes are given only for firm matches. The size field is filled for only some rows; it gives once, few, many or a size class.

.	TRBJ2-1	16	TRBV14	.	TGTGCCAGCAGCGAGGACGGGACCAGGTACTACAATGAGCAGTTCTTC	CASSEDGTRYYNEQFF
TRBD1	TRBJ1-4	15	TRBV7-9	.	TGTGCCAGCAGTTTTACCGGGACAGGGTACGAAAAACTGTTTTTT	CASSFTGTGYEKLFF
.	TRBJ1-2	13	TRBV12-3/TRBV12-4	few	TGTGCCAGCAGTCTGGGGCTATCGTATGGCTACACCTTC	CASSLGLSYGYTF
.	TRBJ2-7	12	TRBV20-1	.	TGCAGTGCAGACGACCCGCTGTACGAGCAGTACTTC	CSADDPLYEQYF
TRBD1	TRBJ1-3	13	TRBV2	many	TGTGCCAGCAGTGGGGACAGGGGGAACACCATATATTTT	CASSGDRGNTIYF
.	TRBJ2-5	14	TRBV5-4	.	TGTGCCAGCAGCCATATTGACTCAGGAGAGACCCAGTACTTC	CASSHIDSGETQYF
.	TRBJ1-5	13	TRBV7-2	.	TGTGCCAGCAGCGACCTGGGGGACCAGCCCCAGCATTTT	CASSDLGDQPQHF
.	TRBJ2-7	16	TRBV4-1	many	TGCGCCAGCAGCCAAGGACGGACAACAAGCTCCTACGAGCAGTACTTC	CASSQGRTTSSYEQYF
.	TRBJ1-5	15	TRBV7-6	many	TGTGCCAGCAGCACAAATGAACATAGCAATCAGCCCCAGCATTTT	CASSTNEHSNQPQHF
.	TRBJ1-2	12	TRBV29-1	.	TGCAGCTTGAGGGACCTAGGGTATGGCTACACCTTC	CSLRDLGYGYTF
.	TRBJ1-1	12	TRBV20-1	.	TGCAGTGCTAGAATTTACAGCGCTGAAGCTTTCTTT	CSARIYSAEAFF
.	TRBJ1-2	13	TRBV7-8	.	TGTGCCAGCAGCCCACAGGGCCTCTATGGCTACACCTTC	CASSPQGLYGYTF
TRBD2	TRBJ2-1	10	TRBV7-3	.	TGTGCCAGCCGGGGGGGACTTGAGTTCTTC	CASRGGLEFF
.	TRBJ2-7	12	TRBV18	.	TGTGCCAGCTCACCATCAAGATTTGAGCAGTACTTC	CASSPSRFEQYF
.	TRBJ1-3	17	TRBV7-3	.	TGTGCCAGCAGCTTAACGCCGGGCCAACCCTCTGGAAACACCATATATTTT	CASSLTPGQPSGNTIYF
.	TRBJ2-2	14	TRBV2	many	TGTGCCAGCAGGGCGACAACAGGAACCGGGGAGCTGTTTTTT	CASRATTGTGELFF
.	TRBJ2-3	13	TRBV7-3	many	TGTGCCAGCAGCCTCCTAAACACAGATACGCAGTATTTT	CASSLLNTDTQYF
TRBD1	TRBJ2-6	18	TRBV10-3	.	TGTGCCATCAGTGAGTCGGGGACAGGGAGCTCTGGGGCCAACGTCCTGACTTTC	CAISESGTGSSGANVLTF
.	TRBJ1-2	17	TRBV20-1	once	TGCAGTGCCAGCTCACGTGGAGGGGACGTCGTCGACTATGGCTACACCTTC	CSASSRGGDVVDYGYTF
.	TRBJ2-7	15	TRBV27	.	TGTGCCAGCAGTTTATCGGCAGGACTACCCTACGAGCAGTACTTC	CASSLSAGLPYEQYF
TRBD1	TRBJ1-2	12	TRBV15	.	TGTGCTAGCCGGCAGGGGGCTTATGGCTACACCTTC	CASRQGAYGYTF
.	TRBJ1-6	16	TRBV4-1	many	TGCGCCAGCAGCCGGGACTTCAGCTCCTATAATTCACCCCTCCACTTT	CASSRDFSSYNSPLHF
.	TRBJ2-6	16	TRBV29-1	medium-sized	TGCAGCGTTGATGGGGCGGAGGGCCCTGGGGCCAACGTCCTGACTTTC	CSVDGAEGPGANVLTF
.	TRBJ2-1	14	TRBV11-1	.	TGTGCCAGCAGCTTAGCGGGAAGGGACAATGAGCAGTTCTTC	CASSLAGRDNEQFF
.	TRBJ1-6	13	TRBV7-6	few	TGTGCCAGCAGCAGGGGGGATGAGTCACCCCTCCACTTT	CASSRGDESPLHF
TRBD1	TRBJ1-2	15	TRBV10-3	.	TGTGCCATCAGTGAGTCTCGGGCAGGGGGGCGGGGCTACACCTTC	CAISESRAGGRGYTF